The 19 T cell receptor beta chains in this list originate from one sample, sequenced in a study of shared clonotypes between healthy human individuals (dated by TCRdb to 2020 to 2022). Preparation of the library involved the immunoSEQ multiplex PCR assay. As stored in TCRdb, this immuneACCESS dataset retains in-frame rearrangements with V and J assigned. A fraction of the clones does not appear; measured against another copy, unresolved V genes explain less than half of the discrepancy, and the remainder lacks a known reason. The sample table lists about 2.1 million clones, roughly 91% of them with a count of one. The ten largest clones take up more than 1.5% of the sample. CD8 naive samples consisted of CD45RO-negative cells that were positively selected for CCR7, yielding a CD45RA+CCR7+ population without TemRA cells. Sequenced material: naive CD8+ T cells from PBMCs. Read against the paper, the sample's cell subset or site label means: CD45RA+CCR7+. Receptors originate from a man aged 18 to 29 in good health. Some clones in this sample may be carry-over from other donors' samples.

The rearrangement links TRBV7-8 to TRBJ2-5; D is possibly TRBD1 or TRBD2 (5 bases each). Trimming took 6 bases from V and 1 from J, leaving 12 bases between them. Germline-derived CDR1 and CDR2 are SGHVS and FQNEAQ. This CDR3 spans 14 amino acids. This chain's CDR3 is CASREAGAQETQYF. DNA of the CDR3: TGTGCCAGCAGGGAAGCCGGGGCCCAAGAGACCCAGTACTTC.

This sequence joins TRBV6-1 and TRBJ1-2; possible D gene TRBD1, 6 bases. Germline V gene sequence: CDR1 MNHNS, CDR2 SASEGT. The CDR3 is 12 amino acids. V lost 3 bases and J lost 6, with 8 bases in between. The CDR3 here is CASSDDRHGYTF. CDR3 nucleotide sequence: TGTGCCAGCAGTGATGACAGGCATGGCTACACCTTC.

This chain links TRBV27 with TRBJ2-2; D remains unclear. The V gene's germline CDR1 is MNHEY and CDR2 SMNVEV (reference sequence). The CDR3 consists of 11 residues. The ends were cut back, 8 bases at V and 6 bases at J, with 7 bases in the middle. CDR3 sequence reads: CASQQAGELFF. For the CDR3, the DNA is TGTGCCAGCCAACAAGCCGGGGAGCTGTTTTTT.

This clone was found once. DNA of the CDR3: TGTGCCAGCAGCCCGGGGACTAGCGGCATCAATGAGCAGTTCTTC. Translated, it gives CASSPGTSGINEQFF. V is TRBV9 and J is TRBJ2-1, with 11 nucleotides matching TRBD2. The CDR3 is 15 amino acids. Germline loops: CDR1 SGDLS, CDR2 YYNGEE. J gave up 6 bases and V 4 bases, and 6 bases lay outside the gene matches.

The CDR3 DNA reads as TGTGCCAGCAGCGTAGGCCCGGCTAGCGGGAGGGGGACCTACGAGCAGTACTTC. Protein sequence: CASSVGPASGRGTYEQYF. The chain uses TRBV9 and TRBJ2-7, with TRBD2 identical over 12 bases. V lost 0 bases to trimming and J lost 2 bases; unmatched junction nucleotides: 9. The germline CDR1 and CDR2 sequences are SGDLS and YYNGEE. The CDR3 is made up of 18 amino acids. Looking up the rest from reference TRBV9 and TRBJ2-7 gives the full variable domain: DSGVTQTPKHLITATGQRVTLRCSPRSGDLSVYWYQQSLDQGLQFLIQYYNGEERAKGNILERFSAQQFPDLHSELNLSSLELGDSALYFCASSVGPASGRGTYEQYFGPGTRLTVT.

With respect to this clone: This same CDR3 is encoded by further DNA sequences in the sample. The chain employs TRBV7-8 and TRBJ1-1; no definite D call. The CDR3 is made up of 12 amino acids. Germline CDR1 and CDR2: SGHVS and FQNEAQ. Trimming removed 1 base at V and 7 bases at J, with 7 bases between. This CDR3 is CASSLGADEAFF. The CDR3 bases are TGTGCCAGCAGCTTAGGAGCAGATGAAGCTTTCTTT.

The genes are TRBV15 and TRBJ2-1; D remains unclear. Germline V gene data show CDR1 as LNHNV and CDR2 as YYDKDF (reference sequence). The CDR3 sequence is 15 residues long. V was pared by 5 bases and J by 7 bases, with 18 bases between. CDR3 region: CATSQTSGLGNEQFF. The CDR3 DNA is TGTGCCACCAGCCAAACCTCCGGGCTAGGGAATGAGCAGTTCTTC.

This clone was seen only once. The rearrangement uses TRBV27 and TRBJ2-3; 9 bases are a match to TRBD2. The CDR3 contains 17 residues. Germline CDR1 reads MNHEY; CDR2 reads SMNVEV (reference sequence). The V and J ends lost 7 bases and 1 base, in that order; junction bases with no gene match: 12. CDR3 coding DNA: TGTGCCAGCACCTCCCGGGGGAGGACTAGCGGCACAGATACGCAGTATTTT. Encoded protein: CASTSRGRTSGTDTQYF.

The gene calls are TRBV7-9 and TRBJ2-7; D ambiguous. Germline lookup yields CDR1 SEHNR and CDR2 FQNEAQ (reference sequence). Trimming shortened V by 0 bases and J by 3 bases, and 12 bases separated the two germline ends. This CDR3 contains 15 residues. The CDR3 sequence is CASSLAVGYSYEQYF. The DNA for the CDR3 is TGTGCCAGCAGCTTAGCGGTTGGGTACAGCTACGAGCAGTACTTC.

The CDR3 spells CASSPGQRAAYEQYF. The CDR3 coding sequence is TGTGCCAGCAGCCCAGGACAGCGGGCAGCCTACGAGCAGTACTTC. The rearrangement uses TRBV4-2 and TRBJ2-7, with D perhaps matching TRBD1 or TRBD2 (6 bases each). Germline CDR1 is LGHNA and CDR2 is YNFKEQ. The CDR3 has 15 residues. The ends were cut back, 4 bases at V and 2 bases at J, with 15 bases in the middle.

The sample holds one count of this clone. The genes are TRBV6-5 and TRBJ1-2, with a tentative D call TRBD1 (5 bases). Germline V gene sequence: CDR1 MNHEY, CDR2 SVGAGI. There are 15 residues in the CDR3. V gave up 0 bases and J gave up 5 bases, with 13 bases separating them. This chain's CDR3 is CASSYSSRVRYGYTF. In nucleotides, the CDR3 is TGTGCCAGCAGTTACTCGAGCAGGGTTCGGTATGGCTACACCTTC.

The genes are TRBV29-1 and TRBJ2-7; 11 bases are a match to TRBD2. The CDR3 length is 13 residues. The ends lost 7 bases at V and 3 bases at J; junction bases unmatched: 5. Looked up from germline, CDR1 is SQVTM and CDR2 is ANQGSEA. In nucleotides, the CDR3 is TGCAGCGCAAGACTAGCGGGAATCTACGAGCAGTACTTC. Amino acids: CSARLAGIYEQYF.

The chain uses TRBV7-8 and TRBJ1-1; D may be TRBD1 (6 bases). The CDR3 spans 13 residues. Germline V gene sequence: CDR1 SGHVS, CDR2 FQNEAQ. Trimming stripped 7 bases from V and 0 bases from J, with 9 bases between. In DNA form, the CDR3 reads TGTGCCAGCAAGACAGGACTGAACACTGAAGCTTTCTTT. Residues: CASKTGLNTEAFF. Together with reference TRBV7-8 and TRBJ1-1, the CDR3 gives the full variable domain: GAGVSQSPRYKVAKRGQDVALRCDPISGHVSLFWYQQALGQGPEFLTYFQNEAQLDKSGLPSDRFFAERPEGSVSTLKIQRTQQEDSAVYLCASKTGLNTEAFFGQGTRLTVV.

The V and J genes are TRBV30 and TRBJ2-1; D not certain. V lost 2 bases and J lost 8, with 16 bases in between. Germline V gives CDR1 GTSNPN, CDR2 SVGIG (reference sequence). The CDR3 is made up of 14 amino acids. The CDR3 spells CAWSLDQLGDEQFF. CDR3 DNA: TGTGCCTGGAGTTTGGACCAGCTCGGTGATGAGCAGTTCTTC.

The V and J genes are TRBV29-1 and TRBJ2-1; D uncertain. The CDR3 is 13 residues long. Looked up from germline, CDR1 is SQVTM and CDR2 is ANQGSEA. Trimming took 7 bases from V and 5 from J, leaving 15 bases between them. Here the CDR3 reads CSAHLSPDNEQFF. The CDR3 DNA sequence: TGCAGCGCCCATTTGTCCCCGGACAATGAGCAGTTCTTC.

This chain joins TRBV9 and TRBJ2-2, with 9 bases matching TRBD2. From germline, CDR1 is SGDLS and CDR2 YYNGEE. J was trimmed by 5 bases and V by 0 bases; bases with no gene match: 11. The CDR3 contains 18 residues. The CDR3 DNA follows: TGTGCCAGCAGCGTAGGGCATCTTAGCGGGAGAAGGACCGGGGAGCTGTTTTTT. As protein: CASSVGHLSGRRTGELFF.

The count of this clone is one. The V call is TRBV5-1, the J call TRBJ1-1; no definite D call. Germline V gives CDR1 SGHRS, CDR2 YFSETQ. CDR3 length: 14 residues. Deletions cut 2 bases from V and 1 base from J, with 9 bases between. This CDR3 is CASSFRSTNTEAFF. For the CDR3, the DNA is TGCGCCAGCAGCTTTAGGTCTACGAACACTGAAGCTTTCTTT.

This chain uses TRBV7-9 with TRBJ2-2, with 7 bases that match TRBD1. V shed 4 bases and J 6 bases; nucleotides not matched to a gene: 8. The CDR3 is 15 residues long. Per the germline V gene, CDR1 is SEHNR and CDR2 is FQNEAQ (reference sequence). The chain's CDR3 is CASSSKTGEPGELFF. CDR3 nucleotide sequence: TGTGCCAGCAGCTCAAAAACAGGGGAACCCGGGGAGCTGTTTTTT.

The chain carries TRBV4-1 and TRBJ2-7, with 7 bases matching TRBD1. Unmatched junction bases numbered 9, after V lost 4 bases and J lost 3 bases. The CDR3 is 15 amino acids. Germline CDR1 reads MGHRA; CDR2 reads YSYEKL. This chain's CDR3 is CASSLPGGVVYEQYF. The CDR3 DNA reads as TGCGCCAGCAGCCTCCCAGGGGGAGTCGTCTACGAGCAGTACTTC.